One and the same sample provided the 20 T cell receptor beta chains below, sequenced in a study of cytomegalovirus exposure and HLA in healthy donors. With 60 Vbeta and 13 Jbeta primers, the PCR was carried out. Method: immunoSEQ multiplex PCR; TCRdb's copy keeps in-frame clones and lacks some. This sample has around 150,000 clones, with about 84% found just once. Sequencing was performed on PBMCs. The receptor source for this set is a man in his forties or fifties in good health and CMV-seronegative.

This chain joins TRBV27 and TRBJ1-1; D is possibly TRBD1 (6 bases). The CDR3 consists of 15 residues. Looked up from germline, CDR1 is MNHEY and CDR2 is SMNVEV (reference sequence). The V and J ends lost 5 bases and 3 bases respectively, with 16 bases between them. Written as DNA, the CDR3 is TGTGCCAGCAGTCGAAGACAGGAGACTTACACTGAAGCTTTCTTT. It translates to CASSRRQETYTEAFF.

Details on this clone: The same CDR3 arises from other DNA sequences in this sample as well. The chain links TRBV5-6 to TRBJ2-7, with 10 positions matching TRBD1. Germline V gene data show CDR1 as SGHDT and CDR2 as YYEEEE. CDR3 length: 14 residues. J was trimmed by 2 bases and V by 4 bases; bases with no gene match: 3. The CDR3 is CASSLGQGAYEQYF. For the CDR3, the DNA is TGTGCCAGCAGCCTCGGACAGGGGGCCTACGAGCAGTACTTC.

The rearrangement uses TRBV2 and TRBJ1-2; 11 nucleotides line up with TRBD1. V shed 0 bases and J 6 bases; nucleotides not matched to a gene: 3. The CDR3 consists of 15 residues. The V gene's germline CDR1 is SNHLY and CDR2 FYNNEI. Here the CDR3 reads CASSEASGQGDGYTF. The DNA of the CDR3 is TGTGCCAGCAGTGAAGCGTCGGGACAGGGGGATGGCTACACCTTC. The whole variable domain, remainder taken from reference TRBV2 and TRBJ1-2, is EPEVTQTPSHQVTQMGQEVILRCVPISNHLYFYWYRQILGQKVEFLVSFYNNEISEKSEIFDDQFSVERPDGSNFTLKIRSTKLEDSAMYFCASSEASGQGDGYTFGSGTRLTVV.

The chain links TRBV10-1 to TRBJ1-4; D gene unclear. This CDR3 has 18 amino acids. V dropped 3 bases and J dropped 0 bases, with 17 bases sitting between them. Germline lookup yields CDR1 WNHNN and CDR2 SYGVQD (reference sequence). The CDR3 here is CASSDIDSFASTNEKLFF. The DNA of the CDR3 is TGCGCCAGCAGTGATATAGACTCGTTCGCTTCAACTAATGAAAAACTGTTTTTT.

The sample holds a few counts of this clone. This chain connects TRBV28 to TRBJ2-4; perhaps TRBD2 as D (7 bases). Trimming removed 2 bases from V and 2 bases from J, with 10 bases in between. The CDR3 is made up of 15 amino acids. Germline loops: CDR1 MDHEN, CDR2 SYDVKM. CDR3 coding DNA: TGTGCCAGCAGTTTACGGGGGGCGCCCAAAAACATTCAGTACTTC. Its translation: CASSLRGAPKNIQYF.

This chain joins TRBV6-1 and TRBJ2-5; possibly TRBD1 for D (6 bases). The V and J ends lost 4 bases and 4 bases respectively, with 10 bases between them. Germline V gives CDR1 MNHNS, CDR2 SASEGT. This CDR3 region has 13 residues. CDR3 coding DNA: TGTGCCAGCAGTGCACAGGGTCGAGAGACCCAGTACTTC. The encoded protein is CASSAQGRETQYF.

The gene calls are TRBV5-6 and TRBJ1-2; possible D gene TRBD1, 6 bases. CDR1 is SGHDT, CDR2 YYEEEE, per germline. The V end was cut by 0 bases, the J end by 0 bases, with 12 bases between. The CDR3 runs to 16 residues. The CDR3 nucleotides are TGTGCCAGCAGCTTGGCCTCAGGGGCGGCTAACTATGGCTACACCTTC. It specifies CASSLASGAANYGYTF. Full variable domain (remainder filled in from reference TRBV5-6 and TRBJ1-2): DAGVTQSPTHLIKTRGQQVTLRCSPKSGHDTVSWYQQALGQGPQFIFQYYEEEERQRGNFPDRFSGHQFPNYSSELNVNALLLGDSALYLCASSLASGAANYGYTFGSGTRLTVV.

This chain joins TRBV5-4 and TRBJ2-5, with 10 bases fitting TRBD2. CDR3 length: 17 residues. Germline CDR1 is SGHNT and CDR2 is YYREEE (reference sequence). Trimming at V came to 0 bases and at J to 2 bases, leaving 7 bases not matched to a gene. CDR3 DNA sequence: TGTGCCAGCAGCTTGGATTCGCCAGCGGGGGGGCAAGAGACCCAGTACTTC. Translated: CASSLDSPAGGQETQYF.

The V call is TRBV27, the J call TRBJ1-6, with D unclear. The CDR3 length is 19 residues. V lost 1 base and J 0 bases, leaving 16 bases between the germline ends. The germline CDR1 and CDR2 sequences are MNHEY and SMNVEV (reference sequence). The CDR3 DNA follows: TGTGCCAGCAGTTTATATTCGGGGAGTTACTACTCCTATAATTCACCCCTCCACTTT. This sequence encodes CASSLYSGSYYSYNSPLHF.

The chain combines TRBV7-6 with TRBJ1-1, with 9 bases aligning to TRBD1. Germline values: CDR1 SGHVS, CDR2 FNYEAQ. This CDR3 has 15 residues. J was trimmed by 5 bases and V by 0 bases; bases with no gene match: 4. The CDR3 DNA follows: TGTGCCAGCAGCTTAGCGGGGACAGGGAATACTGAAGCTTTCTTT. Protein sequence: CASSLAGTGNTEAFF.

This clone was seen only a few times. The chain carries TRBV5-6 and TRBJ2-1, with 10 bases lining up with TRBD2. Losses at the gene ends were 1 base for V and 0 bases for J; bases not matched to a gene: 10. The length of the CDR3 is 19 residues. Germline CDR1 is SGHDT and CDR2 is YYEEEE. CDR3 region: CASSLRTSGALSSYNEQFF. Here the CDR3 DNA reads TGTGCCAGCAGCTTGAGAACTAGCGGGGCCTTGAGCTCCTACAATGAGCAGTTCTTC.

This clone was detected only a few times. This chain links TRBV9 with TRBJ2-5; weak D call: TRBD2 (5 bases). Germline CDR1 and CDR2: SGDLS and YYNGEE. V was cut by 0 bases and J by 4 bases, with 13 bases left in between. The CDR3 extends over 15 amino acids. CDR3 loop: CASSVAAGVGETQYF. Written as DNA, the CDR3 is TGTGCCAGCAGCGTAGCGGCCGGGGTAGGAGAGACCCAGTACTTC.

The gene calls are TRBV2 and TRBJ2-7; 8 nucleotides match TRBD2. The CDR3 is 17 residues long. Germline V gives CDR1 SNHLY, CDR2 FYNNEI. V lost 7 bases to trimming and J lost 0 bases; unmatched junction nucleotides: 14. CDR3: CASTQPAGGRNSYEQYF. For the CDR3, the DNA is TGTGCCAGCACTCAACCGGCCGGCGGGAGGAACTCCTACGAGCAGTACTTC.

This chain links TRBV9 with TRBJ2-5; 8 bases fit TRBD1. Trimming at V came to 3 bases and at J to 4 bases, leaving 11 bases not matched to a gene. Germline CDR1 reads SGDLS; CDR2 reads YYNGEE. The CDR3 is 16 residues long. The CDR3 is CASSERAGGLGETQYF. The CDR3 bases are TGTGCCAGCAGCGAACGCGCAGGGGGCTTAGGAGAGACCCAGTACTTC.

The chain combines TRBV11-2 with TRBJ2-3; 11 bases are a match to TRBD2. Germline V gene lookup returns CDR1 SGHAT and CDR2 FQNNGV. CDR3 size: 15 residues. With 5 bases clipped from V and 4 bases from J, the junction kept 5 bases outside the gene matches. The CDR3: CASSQLAGVSDTQYF. The CDR3 DNA sequence: TGTGCCAGCAGCCAACTAGCGGGAGTGTCAGATACGCAGTATTTT.

This clone was counted a single time. V and J are TRBV7-2 and TRBJ2-5, with 12 bases matching TRBD1. Germline V gene data show CDR1 as SGHTA and CDR2 as FQGNSA. V was pared by 5 bases and J by 4 bases, with 2 bases of the junction left unmatched. The CDR3 is 14 amino acids. The CDR3 coding sequence is TGTGCCAGCAGCCGGGACAGGGGGCCAGAGACCCAGTACTTC. Amino acids: CASSRDRGPETQYF.

The chain is built from TRBV6-5 and TRBJ1-2; 8 bases align to TRBD1. The CDR3 is 14 residues long. The J segment lost 7 bases and the V segment lost 6 bases, leaving 10 bases of the junction unmatched. Germline V gene lookup returns CDR1 MNHEY and CDR2 SVGAGI. The CDR3 nucleotides are TGTGCCAGCAGGCCGGACAGGGTTCTTGGTGGCTACACCTTC. This sequence encodes CASRPDRVLGGYTF.

The rearrangement joins TRBV5-6 to TRBJ2-7; weak D call: TRBD1 (5 bases). V was cut by 0 bases and J by 7 bases, with 17 bases left in between. Germline V gene sequence: CDR1 SGHDT, CDR2 YYEEEE. The CDR3 length is 15 residues. The chain's CDR3 is CASSLVGHAKNEQYF. In DNA, the CDR3 is TGTGCCAGCAGCTTGGTTGGACATGCAAAGAATGAGCAGTACTTC. The full variable domain, in which reference TRBV5-6 and TRBJ2-7 provide the parts outside the CDR3, is DAGVTQSPTHLIKTRGQQVTLRCSPKSGHDTVSWYQQALGQGPQFIFQYYEEEERQRGNFPDRFSGHQFPNYSSELNVNALLLGDSALYLCASSLVGHAKNEQYFGPGTRLTVT.

The rearrangement joins TRBV27 to TRBJ2-7; 9 bases are shared with TRBD1. Germline CDR1 MNHEY, CDR2 SMNVEV (reference sequence). The CDR3 has 15 residues. Trimming took 6 bases from V and 2 from J; bases not matched to a gene: 8. The DNA of the CDR3 is TGTGCCAGCAGGAAAAAGGGACAGGGCACCTACGAGCAGTACTTC. Translating it yields CASRKKGQGTYEQYF.

J is TRBJ2-5 and V is TRBV5-1; D is ambiguous. The V and J ends lost 0 bases and 1 base respectively, with 7 bases between them. This CDR3 spans 14 amino acids. The germline CDR1 and CDR2 sequences are SGHRS and YFSETQ. The CDR3 loop reads CASSLGGPQETQYF. The CDR3 nucleotides read TGCGCCAGCAGCTTGGGAGGCCCCCAAGAGACCCAGTACTTC.